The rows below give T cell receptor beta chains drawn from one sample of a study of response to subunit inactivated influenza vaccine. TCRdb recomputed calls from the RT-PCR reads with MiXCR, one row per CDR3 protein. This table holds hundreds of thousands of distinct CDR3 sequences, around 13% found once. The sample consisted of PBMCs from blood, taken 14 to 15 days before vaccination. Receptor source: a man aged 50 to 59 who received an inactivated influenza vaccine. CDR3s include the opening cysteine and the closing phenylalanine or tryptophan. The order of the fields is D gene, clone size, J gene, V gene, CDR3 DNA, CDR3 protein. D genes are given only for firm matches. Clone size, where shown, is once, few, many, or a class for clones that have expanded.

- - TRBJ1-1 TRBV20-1 TGCAGTGCTAGTCAGTCAAAAGCTTTCTTT CSASQSKAFF
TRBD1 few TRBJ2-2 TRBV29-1 TGCAGCGGCCGAAGACAGGGGTTCGGGGAGCTGTTTTTT CSGRRQGFGELFF
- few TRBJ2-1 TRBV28 TGTGCCAGCATGGAACGCTATGGGTCCTACAATGAGCAGTTCTTC CASMERYGSYNEQFF
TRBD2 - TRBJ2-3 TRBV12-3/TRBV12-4 TGTGCCAGCAGTCCGACGGGACTAGCGGGAGTGACAGATACGCAGTATTTT CASSPTGLAGVTDTQYF
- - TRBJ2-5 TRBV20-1 TGCAGTGCTAGGGTCCACGGCGAGACCCAGTACTTC CSARVHGETQYF
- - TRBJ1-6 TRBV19 TGTGCCAGTAGAAAAACAGCGGCCGGCTCCTATAATTCACCCCTCCACTTT CASRKTAAGSYNSPLHF
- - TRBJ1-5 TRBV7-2 TGTGCCAGCAGCTCCGGGTCCCCAGTTGGAGGGTCCCAGCATTTT CASSSGSPVGGSQHF
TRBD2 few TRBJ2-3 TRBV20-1 TGCAGTGCCGGGAGGTTTGGGGGGAGGGATACGCAGTATTTT CSAGRFGGRDTQYF
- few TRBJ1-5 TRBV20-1 TGCAGTGCTAGAGCCCCCACGGGGGTTTATAGCAATCAGCCCCAGCATTTT CSARAPTGVYSNQPQHF
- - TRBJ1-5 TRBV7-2 TGTGCCAGCAGCTTAGTTGATTTGGGGGCCCAGCATTTT CASSLVDLGAQHF
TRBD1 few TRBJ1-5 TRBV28 TGTGCCAGCAGTTCGGGACAGGGCGGGGGTGGCAATCAGCCCCAGCATTTT CASSSGQGGGGNQPQHF
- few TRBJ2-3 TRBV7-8 TGTGCCAGCAGCTCCGTCGGAGATACGCAGTATTTT CASSSVGDTQYF
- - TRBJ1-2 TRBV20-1 TGCAGTGCTGGATACCCGTCCGACTATGGCTACACCTTC CSAGYPSDYGYTF
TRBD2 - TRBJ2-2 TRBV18 TGTGCCAGCTCACCCCCTAGCGGCCACACCGGGGAGCTGTTTTTT CASSPPSGHTGELFF
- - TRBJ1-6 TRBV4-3 TGCGCCAGCAGCCAAGATCTTGACAATAATTCACCCCTCCACTTT CASSQDLDNNSPLHF
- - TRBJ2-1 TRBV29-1 TGCAGCTTTATAGGGGGGGGCAGCTCCTACAATGAGCAGTTCTTC CSFIGGGSSYNEQFF
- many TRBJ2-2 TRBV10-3 TGTGCCATCAAGGACACCGAATTCGGGGAGCTGTTTTTT CAIKDTEFGELFF
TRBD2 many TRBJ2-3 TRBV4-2 TGTGCCAGCAGCCAAGGGACTAGCGGGAGAGATACGCAGTATTTT CASSQGTSGRDTQYF
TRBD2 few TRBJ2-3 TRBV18 TGTGCCAGCTCCCCGGGACTAGCGGGAGTCGGCACAGATACGCAGTATTTT CASSPGLAGVGTDTQYF
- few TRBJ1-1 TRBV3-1 TGTGCCAGCAGCCGTCTAGTCAGGGGCGAAGCTTTCTTT CASSRLVRGEAFF
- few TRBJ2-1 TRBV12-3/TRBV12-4 TGTGCCAGCAGACGCGTGAGGGAGCAGTTCTTC CASRRVREQFF
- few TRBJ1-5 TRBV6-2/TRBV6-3 TGTGCCAGCAGCCAACTCGATTATAGCAATCAGCCCCAGCATTTT CASSQLDYSNQPQHF
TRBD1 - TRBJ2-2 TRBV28 TGTGCCAGCAGCAATACAGGGGGTCTCGGGGAGCTGTTTTTT CASSNTGGLGELFF
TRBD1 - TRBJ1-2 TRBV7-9 TGTGCCAGCAGCGAGGCGGACAGGCGTTTCTATGGCTACACCTTC CASSEADRRFYGYTF
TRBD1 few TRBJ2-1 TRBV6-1 TGTGCCAGCAGTGTGGACAGGAACTACAATGAGCAGTTCTTC CASSVDRNYNEQFF
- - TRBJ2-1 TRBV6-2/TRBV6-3 TGTGCCAGCAGTTACGGGAGGATCAATGAGCAGTTCTTC CASSYGRINEQFF
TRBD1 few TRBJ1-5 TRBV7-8 TGTGCCAGCAGCTTAGCGCCACAGGGGAGTTTTCAGCCCCAGCATTTT CASSLAPQGSFQPQHF
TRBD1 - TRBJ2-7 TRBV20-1 TGCAGTGCTAGAGATAACAGGGGGCGGTACGAGCAGTACTTC CSARDNRGRYEQYF
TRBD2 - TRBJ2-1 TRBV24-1 TGTGCCACCAGGGGACTAGCGGGAGACAATGAGCAGTTCTTC CATRGLAGDNEQFF
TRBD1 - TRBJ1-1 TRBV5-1 TGCGCCAGCAGCACCGGGACAGGGAGAACTGAAGCTTTCTTT CASSTGTGRTEAFF
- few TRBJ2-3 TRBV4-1 TGCGCCAGCAGCCAAGACAGGAACACAGATACGCAGTATTTT CASSQDRNTDTQYF
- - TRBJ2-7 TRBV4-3 TGCGCCAGCAGCCTAGAAGGGGCCCCGAACTACGAGCAGTACTTC CASSLEGAPNYEQYF
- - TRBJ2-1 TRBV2 TGTGCCAGCAGTGAAACGGTGGGTGCGCGGGGTGAGCAGTTCTTC CASSETVGARGEQFF
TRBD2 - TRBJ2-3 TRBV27 TGTGCCAGCAGTCTCCTCCGCCCGACTAGCGGGGGGGCCGATACGCAGTATTTT CASSLLRPTSGGADTQYF
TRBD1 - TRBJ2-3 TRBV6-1 TGTGCCAGCAGTCGACAGGGAATCAGCTCCGATACGCAGTATTTT CASSRQGISSDTQYF
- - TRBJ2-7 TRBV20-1 TGCAGTGCTAGACACGGAGGGAGCTCCTACGAGCAGTACTTC CSARHGGSSYEQYF
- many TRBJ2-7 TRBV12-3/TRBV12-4 TGTGCCAGCAGTTTCGTCGGGCCTGACTACGAGCAGTACTTC CASSFVGPDYEQYF
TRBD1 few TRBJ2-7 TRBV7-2 TGTGCCAGCAGCCCAGGGACAGGGAGGAAGTACGAGCAGTACTTC CASSPGTGRKYEQYF
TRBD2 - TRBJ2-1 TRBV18 TGTGCCAGCTCTCGAGCGGGAGGTGAGCAGTTCTTC CASSRAGGEQFF
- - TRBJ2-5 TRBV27 TGTGCCAGCAGTTACAGGGACCAAGAGACCCAGTACTTC CASSYRDQETQYF
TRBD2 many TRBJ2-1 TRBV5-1 TGCGCCAGCAGCTTGGCCGGGCTAGCGGGCTACAATGAGCAGTTCTTC CASSLAGLAGYNEQFF
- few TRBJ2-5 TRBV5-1 TGCGCCAGCAGCTTTACTATGGGAATAGAGACCCAGTACTTC CASSFTMGIETQYF
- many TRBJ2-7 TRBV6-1 TGTGCCAGCAGTGACGACAGGACCCCCTACGAGCAGTACTTC CASSDDRTPYEQYF
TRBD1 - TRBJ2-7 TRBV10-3 TGTGCCATCAGTGAGTCGTCAGGGGGTGGTTACGAGCAGTACTTC CAISESSGGGYEQYF
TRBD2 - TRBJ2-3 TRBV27 TGTGCCAGCCGGGTATGGGCGGGAGGGTCAGATACGCAGTATTTT CASRVWAGGSDTQYF
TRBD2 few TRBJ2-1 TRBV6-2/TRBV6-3 TGTGCCAGCAGTTCCGGACTAGCGGGAATCAATGAGCAGTTCTTC CASSSGLAGINEQFF
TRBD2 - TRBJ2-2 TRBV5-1 TGCGCCAGCAGCTTGGAGACTAGCGGGAAAAGTGGGGAGCTGTTTTTT CASSLETSGKSGELFF
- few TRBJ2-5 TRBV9 TGTGCCAGCAGCGTAGGAAGCGGGACAGGAGGGGAGACCCAGTACTTC CASSVGSGTGGETQYF
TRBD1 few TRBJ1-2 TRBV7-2 TGTGCCAGCAGCTTGACCGGGACAGGGGTCGTTGGCTACACCTTC CASSLTGTGVVGYTF